Shown below are 29 T cell receptor beta chains from a single sample sequenced in a study of blood T cell repertoires in COVID-19. The method was immunoSEQ multiplex PCR; TCRdb's version includes in-frame clones alone and lacks a portion of them. This sample has a few hundred thousand clones, with approximately 87% found just once. The sample taken for sequencing was PBMCs or T cells enriched from blood (not recorded which). The source is a young man who had recovered from COVID-19.

CDR3 sequence: CASGFGTGLIYGYTF. CDR3 DNA: TGTGCTAGTGGCTTCGGGACAGGGCTTATCTATGGCTACACCTTC. The V and J genes are TRBV12-5 and TRBJ1-2; 9 bases fit TRBD1. V lost 6 bases to trimming and J lost 4 bases; unmatched junction nucleotides: 9. This CDR3 comprises 15 residues. Germline CDR1 and CDR2: LGHNT and FRNRAP.

This CDR3 reads CASSVDLDRGLGTEAFF. CDR3 in DNA: TGTGCCAGCAGCGTAGACCTGGACAGGGGATTGGGGACTGAAGCTTTCTTT. The V gene is TRBV9, the J gene TRBJ1-1, with TRBD1 identical over 9 bases. V shed 0 bases, J shed 5 bases, and the junction held 11 bases outside the gene matches. The CDR3 spans 17 residues. Germline V CDR1 and CDR2: SGDLS, YYNGEE.

CDR3 nucleotides: TGTGCCAGCAGCTTTGGGACAGGGGCTAACTATGGCTACACCTTC. It encodes CASSFGTGANYGYTF. The rearrangement uses TRBV7-2 and TRBJ1-2, with 10 nucleotides matching TRBD1. V lost 3 bases to trimming and J lost 0 bases; unmatched junction nucleotides: 1. In germline, CDR1 is SGHTA, CDR2 FQGNSA. The CDR3 consists of 15 residues.

The chain links TRBV7-9 to TRBJ1-1, with TRBD1 matching over 8 bases. The CDR3 loop spans 16 amino acids. Germline trimming cut 5 bases from V and 5 bases from J; bases unmatched to any gene: 13. The germline V gene has CDR1 SEHNR and CDR2 FQNEAQ (reference sequence). The CDR3 is CASSRGTGYGETEAFF. CDR3 sequence (DNA): TGTGCCAGCAGCCGGGGGACAGGCTACGGTGAAACTGAAGCTTTCTTT.

The rearrangement links TRBV19 to TRBJ1-4; 12 nucleotides line up with TRBD1. V trimming: 8 bases; J trimming: 8 bases; junction bases outside the gene matches: 3. CDR1 and CDR2 (germline): LNHDA, SQIVND (reference sequence). The CDR3 is made up of 13 amino acids. The DNA for the CDR3 is TGTGCCAGTGGGGACAGGGGGCCCGAAAAACTGTTTTTT. It translates to CASGDRGPEKLFF.

The V call is TRBV11-2, the J call TRBJ2-2; TRBD2 is a possible D gene (6 bases). The CDR3 spans 15 residues. Between the trimmed V and J ends, which lost 3 bases and 0 bases, there was a span of 8 bases. Germline V gene data show CDR1 as SGHAT and CDR2 as FQNNGV. CDR3 sequence (DNA): TGTGCCAGCAGCTTCGGGACTTCGAACACCGGGGAGCTGTTTTTT. This sequence encodes CASSFGTSNTGELFF. Based on the CDR3 plus reference TRBV11-2 and TRBJ2-2, the full variable domain is EAGVAQSPRYKIIEKRQSVAFWCNPISGHATLYWYQQILGQGPKLLIQFQNNGVVDDSQLPKDRFSAERLKGVDSTLKIQPAKLEDSAVYLCASSFGTSNTGELFFGEGSRLTVL.

The genes are TRBV30 and TRBJ2-7; D uncertain. CDR1 GTSNPN and CDR2 SVGIG come from the germline V gene (reference sequence). The ends were cut back, 0 bases at V and 2 bases at J, with 11 bases in the middle. The CDR3 contains 14 residues. The CDR3 region is CAWSVPRGTYEQYF. CDR3 DNA: TGTGCCTGGAGTGTCCCGCGAGGCACCTACGAGCAGTACTTC.

The CDR3 protein is CAWNGNGYEQYF. CDR3 sequence (DNA): TGTGCCTGGAATGGTAACGGCTACGAGCAGTACTTC. J is TRBJ2-7 and V is TRBV30; D is undetermined. CDR3 length: 12 amino acids. V was trimmed by 4 bases and J by 3 bases, leaving 10 bases between them. Per germline, CDR1 GTSNPN and CDR2 SVGIG (reference sequence).

The chain has TRBV25-1 and TRBJ2-2; D gene ambiguous. The V end lost 4 bases, the J end lost 2 bases, and 11 bases lay between the germline ends. The CDR3 extends over 15 amino acids. Germline CDR1 and CDR2: MGHDK and SYGVNS. CDR3 in amino acids: CASSGYNTNTGELFF. CDR3 in DNA: TGTGCCAGCAGTGGTTATAACACCAACACCGGGGAGCTGTTTTTT. Full variable domain (remainder filled in from reference TRBV25-1 and TRBJ2-2): EADIYQTPRYLVIGTGKKITLECSQTMGHDKMYWYQQDPGMELHLIHYSYGVNSTEKGDLSSESTVSRIRTEHFPLTLESARPSHTSQYLCASSGYNTNTGELFFGEGSRLTVL.

The rearrangement uses TRBV27 and TRBJ1-1; D remains ambiguous. Per the germline V gene, CDR1 is MNHEY and CDR2 is SMNVEV (reference sequence). V lost 5 bases and J 0 bases, leaving 10 bases between the germline ends. CDR3 length equals 14 residues. In DNA, the CDR3 is TGTGCCAGCAGTCGAGAGAGCATGAACACTGAAGCTTTCTTT. It codes for CASSRESMNTEAFF.

The rearrangement joins TRBV20-1 to TRBJ2-5; D is unclear. V shed 3 bases and J shed 5 bases, with 16 bases lying between them. CDR1 and CDR2 (germline): DFQATT, SNEGSKA (reference sequence). This CDR3 is built from 14 residues. The CDR3 is CSASIPRQPETQYF. Written as DNA, the CDR3 is TGCAGTGCTAGTATTCCAAGACAACCCGAGACCCAGTACTTC.

This clone has more than one count but fewer than ten. The chain couples TRBV4-2 to TRBJ2-3; D gene uncertain. The CDR3 is 18 amino acids. Trimming took 2 bases from V and 2 from J, leaving 20 bases between them. Germline V gene data show CDR1 as LGHNA and CDR2 as YNFKEQ. The CDR3 reads CASSQFLDPTVSTDTQYF. CDR3 bases: TGTGCCAGCAGCCAATTTTTAGATCCAACAGTCTCCACAGATACGCAGTATTTT.

CDR3 in amino acids: CASSLSGGSYGYTF. For the CDR3, the DNA is TGTGCCAGCAGTTTATCAGGGGGATCCTATGGCTACACCTTC. This sequence joins TRBV27 and TRBJ1-2; tentatively, D is TRBD1 (6 bases). This CDR3 region has 14 residues. V dropped 0 bases and J dropped 4 bases, with 9 bases sitting between them. Germline V lookup: CDR1 MNHEY, CDR2 SMNVEV (reference sequence).

This chain uses TRBV9 with TRBJ1-2; perhaps TRBD1 as D (6 bases). This CDR3 spans 11 amino acids. V gave up 3 bases and J gave up 12 bases, with 12 bases separating them. The V gene's germline CDR1 is SGDLS and CDR2 YYNGEE. In nucleotides, the CDR3 is TGTGCCAGCAGCGACAGGGTATTCCACACCTTC. This gives the protein CASSDRVFHTF. Variable domain in full (rest from reference TRBV9 and TRBJ1-2): DSGVTQTPKHLITATGQRVTLRCSPRSGDLSVYWYQQSLDQGLQFLIQYYNGEERAKGNILERFSAQQFPDLHSELNLSSLELGDSALYFCASSDRVFHTFGSGTRLTVV.

The J gene is TRBJ1-4, the V gene TRBV7-2, with TRBD1 as a possible D gene (5 bases). CDR3 length equals 13 residues. Germline V gives CDR1 SGHTA, CDR2 FQGNSA. V lost 5 bases and J lost 14, with 18 bases in between. The CDR3 region has the DNA TGTGCCAGCAGCCACAAGATCACAGGTCCGCTGTTTTTT. Its translation: CASSHKITGPLFF.

The chain links TRBV27 to TRBJ1-4, with 12 bases identical to TRBD1. CDR1 and CDR2 (germline): MNHEY, SMNVEV (reference sequence). The CDR3 runs 14 residues. Trimming at V came to 6 bases and at J to 7 bases, leaving 3 bases not matched to a gene. CDR3 amino acids: CASRGQGAGEKLFF. CDR3 nucleotides: TGTGCCAGCAGGGGACAGGGGGCCGGTGAAAAACTGTTTTTT.

This clone was seen only once. This sequence joins TRBV27 and TRBJ1-2, with D tentatively TRBD1 (6 bases). The length of the CDR3 is 13 residues. V dropped 5 bases and J dropped 4 bases, with 11 bases sitting between them. CDR1 is MNHEY, CDR2 SMNVEV, per germline (reference sequence). The CDR3 nucleotides are TGTGCCAGCAGTCAGGACAGAATCTATGGCTACACCTTC. Its translation is CASSQDRIYGYTF.

As DNA, the CDR3 is TGCGCCAGCAGCCTCAGACAGGATTCGAACACTGAAGCTTTCTTT. It codes for CASSLRQDSNTEAFF. The chain joins TRBV4-1 to TRBJ1-1; possible D gene TRBD1, 6 bases. Trimming took 4 bases from V and 1 from J, leaving 13 bases between them. Germline loops: CDR1 MGHRA, CDR2 YSYEKL. The CDR3 spans 15 residues.

The gene calls are TRBV2 and TRBJ1-1, with D possibly matching TRBD1 (6 bases). CDR1 is SNHLY and CDR2 is FYNNEI in the germline V gene. The CDR3 loop spans 15 amino acids. V lost 4 bases and J lost 0, with 12 bases in between. The CDR3 DNA sequence: TGTGCCAGCAGTGCCTGGACAGTTTTGAACACTGAAGCTTTCTTT. Protein sequence: CASSAWTVLNTEAFF.

The chain carries TRBV6-4 and TRBJ1-2; the D is unclear. The CDR3 is 16 amino acids. Trimming cost V 2 bases and J 2 bases, with 15 bases left between them. Looked up from germline, CDR1 is MRHNA and CDR2 is SNTAGT. This CDR3 is CASSDGDFSENYGYTF. The CDR3 nucleotides read TGTGCCAGCAGTGACGGCGACTTTAGTGAGAACTATGGCTACACCTTC.

The gene calls are TRBV4-3 and TRBJ2-6, with 10 bases fitting TRBD1. There are 17 residues in the CDR3. J gave up 3 bases and V 4 bases, and 6 bases lay outside the gene matches. Germline CDR1 reads LGHNA; CDR2 reads YSLEER. This chain's CDR3 is CASSPTGTGVGANVLTF. Written as DNA, the CDR3 is TGCGCCAGCAGCCCGACCGGGACAGGGGTTGGGGCCAACGTCCTGACTTTC.

A few counts support this clone. The V and J genes are TRBV18 and TRBJ2-7; D is unclear. CDR1 is KGHSH and CDR2 is LQKENI in the germline V gene. V lost 1 base, J lost 2 bases, and 9 bases lay in between. The CDR3 contains 14 residues. DNA of the CDR3: TGTGCCAGCTCACCACGTCCAAAAACCTACGAGCAGTACTTC. Protein sequence: CASSPRPKTYEQYF.

This chain joins TRBV7-9 and TRBJ1-6; D might be TRBD1 (6 bases). The CDR3 covers 16 residues. Germline V gene lookup returns CDR1 SEHNR and CDR2 FQNEAQ (reference sequence). V lost 4 bases to trimming and J lost 3 bases, with 13 bases between them. In DNA form, the CDR3 reads TGTGCCAGCAGCTCGTCTTTGACAGGCTATAATTCACCCCTCCACTTT. Translated, it gives CASSSSLTGYNSPLHF.

This sequence joins TRBV10-1 and TRBJ1-5, with D possibly being TRBD1 (5 bases). Germline-derived CDR1 and CDR2 are WNHNN and SYGVQD (reference sequence). The CDR3 totals 14 residues. Trimming removed 3 bases at V and 1 base at J, with 7 bases between. The CDR3 DNA is TGCGCCAGCAGTGAACCAGGGAGCAATCAGCCCCAGCATTTT. Translated: CASSEPGSNQPQHF.

V usage is TRBV29-1 and J usage is TRBJ2-3; unclear D gene. The germline CDR1 and CDR2 sequences are SQVTM and ANQGSEA. Trimming took off 5 bases at V and 0 bases at J, with 12 bases between the two ends. The CDR3 sequence is 14 residues long. The CDR3 nucleotides are TGCAGCGTTCTCCAGTCCCTGAGCACAGATACGCAGTATTTT. It encodes CSVLQSLSTDTQYF.

The chain couples TRBV30 to TRBJ2-5, with TRBD1 as a possible D gene (6 bases). Germline V gives CDR1 GTSNPN, CDR2 SVGIG (reference sequence). V lost 4 bases to trimming and J lost 5 bases, with 20 bases between them. CDR3 length: 15 amino acids. CDR3 loop: CAWIRLGQAGETQYF. The CDR3 DNA follows: TGTGCCTGGATTCGTTTGGGACAAGCCGGGGAGACCCAGTACTTC.

V gene TRBV28 combines with J gene TRBJ2-7; D is ambiguous. The CDR3 sequence is 11 residues long. V gave up 7 bases and J gave up 0 bases, with 4 bases separating them. Germline assignment: CDR1 MDHEN and CDR2 SYDVKM. The CDR3: CASTFSYEQYF. Written as DNA, the CDR3 is TGTGCCAGCACCTTCTCCTACGAGCAGTACTTC.

The chain combines TRBV6-5 with TRBJ1-4; a possible D gene is TRBD1 (5 bases). The CDR3 sequence is 16 residues long. The germline gives CDR1 MNHEY, CDR2 SVGAGI. Trimming stripped 1 base from V and 7 bases from J, with 16 bases between. The CDR3 DNA reads as TGTGCCAGCAGTTACTTCGCGCGGGGCGCAGGTGAAAAACTGTTTTTT. Amino acid sequence: CASSYFARGAGEKLFF.

The chain couples TRBV9 to TRBJ2-1, with TRBD2 matching over 10 bases. This CDR3 region has 16 residues. Germline CDR1 and CDR2: SGDLS and YYNGEE. J lost 3 bases, V lost 0 bases, and 3 bases had no gene match. CDR3 sequence: CASSVGSGGDYNEQFF. In DNA, the CDR3 is TGTGCCAGCAGCGTAGGGAGCGGGGGGGACTACAATGAGCAGTTCTTC.